These 11 T cell receptor beta chains originate from one sample sequenced in a study of cytomegalovirus exposure and HLA in healthy donors. A multiplex PCR was run with 60 Vbeta primers and 13 Jbeta primers. The data were produced by immunoSEQ multiplex PCR, yet TCRdb's version contains in-frame clones alone and is incomplete. The table includes about 130,000 clones, over 9.5% detected once. Material for sequencing was PBMCs. Source of these receptors: a woman under 30 in good health and CMV-seropositive.

V gene TRBV11-3 combines with J gene TRBJ2-3, with D tentatively TRBD2 (5 bases). Germline V gene sequence: CDR1 SGHNT, CDR2 YENEEA. V was cut by 2 bases and J by 6 bases, with 12 bases left in between. This CDR3 is 14 amino acids long. The CDR3 sequence: CASSLSGLSDTQYF. The CDR3 region has the DNA TGTGCCAGCAGCTTAAGCGGACTTTCGGATACGCAGTATTTT.

For the CDR3, the DNA is TGTGCCAGCAGCGTAGCGCCGGAGAACTATGGCTACACCTTC. It codes for CASSVAPENYGYTF. The rearrangement joins TRBV9 to TRBJ1-2; D unclear. This CDR3 comprises 14 residues. Germline V gene sequence: CDR1 SGDLS, CDR2 YYNGEE. Trimming removed 0 bases at V and 2 bases at J, with 8 bases between.

In its sample, this clone was seen a few times. The chain combines TRBV30 with TRBJ2-7, with 13 bases matching TRBD2. This CDR3 region has 16 residues. V lost 1 base to trimming and J lost 5 bases; unmatched junction nucleotides: 8. Per the germline V gene, CDR1 is GTSNPN and CDR2 is SVGIG (reference sequence). The chain's CDR3 is CAWSDLPGLAGNEQYF. In DNA, the CDR3 is TGTGCCTGGAGTGATCTCCCGGGACTAGCGGGAAACGAGCAGTACTTC.

This sequence joins TRBV28 and TRBJ1-4, with TRBD1 matching 7 bases. V shed 5 bases, J shed 0 bases, and the junction held 6 bases outside the gene matches. The germline V gene encodes CDR1 MDHEN and CDR2 SYDVKM. This CDR3 is 16 amino acids long. Written as DNA, the CDR3 is TGTGCCAGCAGTCCCGGGACAGTTGCAACTAATGAAAAACTGTTTTTT. It translates to CASSPGTVATNEKLFF.

There are a few counts of this clone. The CDR3 DNA is TGTGCCATCAACGAGGGTGGCACCGGGGAGCTGTTTTTT. It is translated as CAINEGGTGELFF. The chain recombines TRBV10-3 with TRBJ2-2, with D possibly TRBD2 on 5 matching bases. V dropped 7 bases and J dropped 4 bases, with 10 bases sitting between them. Germline loops: CDR1 ENHRY, CDR2 SYGVKD. The CDR3 is made up of 13 amino acids.

The count of this clone is one. The chain is built from TRBV30 and TRBJ2-1, with 8 bases aligning to TRBD2. Germline CDR1 reads GTSNPN; CDR2 reads SVGIG (reference sequence). V lost 2 bases and J lost 7; bases outside the gene matches: 4. This CDR3 has 13 residues. CDR3 DNA: TGTGCCTGGAGTTCGGGGGGGCAGAATGAGCAGTTCTTC. Protein: CAWSSGGQNEQFF.

This clone was detected a few times. The rearrangement links TRBV7-9 to TRBJ2-5; 9 nucleotides line up with TRBD2. The germline CDR1 and CDR2 sequences are SEHNR and FQNEAQ (reference sequence). The CDR3 extends over 15 amino acids. Germline trimming cut 1 base from V and 12 bases from J; bases unmatched to any gene: 12. The CDR3 sequence: CASSLDLYGTSTEYF. CDR3 in DNA: TGTGCCAGCAGCTTAGATTTGTATGGGACTAGCACTGAGTACTTC.

This clone has only a few counts. The chain is built from TRBV28 and TRBJ2-7; 10 bases are a match to TRBD2. This CDR3 is built from 15 residues. Losses at the gene ends were 6 bases for V and 7 bases for J; bases not matched to a gene: 12. Germline V gene data show CDR1 as MDHEN and CDR2 as SYDVKM. The CDR3 DNA follows: TGTGCCAGCAGCCCCCCGGGACTAGCGCGGTTAGAGCAGTACTTC. The encoded protein is CASSPPGLARLEQYF.

This sequence joins TRBV2 and TRBJ1-1; D is uncertain. Trimming removed 6 bases from V and 1 base from J, with 15 bases in between. The CDR3 length is 15 residues. Germline values: CDR1 SNHLY, CDR2 FYNNEI. Here the CDR3 reads CASRPTDYRNTEAFF. CDR3 in DNA: TGTGCCAGCAGGCCGACGGACTATCGGAACACTGAAGCTTTCTTT.

This clone came up a few times. This chain connects TRBV27 to TRBJ1-1; no clear D. CDR1 is MNHEY, CDR2 SMNVEV, per germline (reference sequence). V lost 5 bases and J lost 6, with 16 bases in between. This CDR3 spans 14 amino acids. The CDR3 loop reads CASSPIPSGPEAFF. The CDR3 DNA follows: TGTGCCAGCAGTCCTATACCTTCGGGTCCTGAAGCTTTCTTT.

Only a few counts were recorded for this clone. This chain uses TRBV28 with TRBJ1-5, with D possibly being TRBD1 (5 bases). Germline CDR1 reads MDHEN; CDR2 reads SYDVKM. Trimming cost V 3 bases and J 1 base, with 10 bases left between them. The CDR3 is 15 residues long. The CDR3 here is CASSFGRVSNQPQHF. The CDR3 nucleotides read TGTGCCAGCAGTTTCGGCAGGGTGAGCAATCAGCCCCAGCATTTT.